A few counts support the clone carrying this TCR beta chain. The data originate from a study of T cell responses to AZD1222 COVID-19 vaccine. CDR3 length: 13 amino acids. V lost 2 bases and J lost 2, with 7 bases in between. CDR1 and CDR2 (germline): MDHEN, SYDVKM. Profiled with immunoSEQ multiplex PCR; TCRdb holds only in-frame clones, not every one. This repertoire shows around 92,000 clones, 85% to 90% found once; its top ten account for about 9.4%. Sequences were derived from peripheral blood, sampled on day 0 of AZD1222 vaccination. This receptor was identified in an adult in good health. The chain recombines TRBV28 with TRBJ2-7; no definite D call. The CDR3 reads CASSLINTYEQYF. The DNA for the CDR3 is TGTGCCAGCAGTTTAATAAATACCTACGAGCAGTACTTC.